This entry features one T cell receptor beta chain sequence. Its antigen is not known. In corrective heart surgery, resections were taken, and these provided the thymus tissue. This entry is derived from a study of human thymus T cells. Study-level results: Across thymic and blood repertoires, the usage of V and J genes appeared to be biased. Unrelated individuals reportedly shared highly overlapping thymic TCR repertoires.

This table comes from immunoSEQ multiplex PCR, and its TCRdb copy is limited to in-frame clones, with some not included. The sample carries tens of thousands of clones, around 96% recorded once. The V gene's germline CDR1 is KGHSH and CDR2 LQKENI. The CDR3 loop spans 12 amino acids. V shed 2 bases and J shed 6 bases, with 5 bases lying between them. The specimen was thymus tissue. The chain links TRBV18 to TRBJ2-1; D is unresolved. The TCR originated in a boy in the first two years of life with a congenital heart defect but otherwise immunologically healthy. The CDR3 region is CASSPVPNEQFF. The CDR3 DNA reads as TGTGCCAGCTCACCAGTCCCCAATGAGCAGTTCTTC. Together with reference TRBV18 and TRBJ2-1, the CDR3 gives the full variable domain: NAGVMQNPRHLVRRRGQEARLRCSPMKGHSHVYWYRQLPEEGLKFMVYLQKENIIDESGMPKERFSAEFPKEGPSILRIQQVVRGDSAAYFCASSPVPNEQFFGPGTRLTVL.